Shown below are 27 T cell receptor beta chains from a single sample sequenced in a study of cytomegalovirus exposure and HLA in healthy donors. PCR primers comprised 60 Vbeta and 13 Jbeta primers. The data were produced by immunoSEQ multiplex PCR, yet TCRdb's version contains in-frame clones alone and is incomplete. The data hold about 85,000 clones, with roughly three quarters observed a single time. Sequencing used PBMCs. The receptor source for this set is a woman aged 50 to 65 in good health and CMV-seropositive.

The rearrangement uses TRBV6-5 and TRBJ1-2; 8 bases match TRBD1. The CDR3 has 16 amino acids. The ends lost 4 bases at V and 2 bases at J; junction bases unmatched: 9. Germline V gene lookup returns CDR1 MNHEY and CDR2 SVGAGI. The CDR3 DNA reads as TGTGCCAGCAGTTCTCCTCGGACAGGGAAGAACTATGGCTACACCTTC. It encodes CASSSPRTGKNYGYTF.

V is TRBV5-6 and J is TRBJ2-1; 8 bases are a match to TRBD2. This CDR3 contains 13 residues. Looked up from germline, CDR1 is SGHDT and CDR2 is YYEEEE. Trimming removed 6 bases from V and 8 bases from J; junction bases left unmatched: 7. Here the CDR3 DNA reads TGTGCCAGCAAGTCGGGAGGGAGGCATGAGCAGTTCTTC. It is translated as CASKSGGRHEQFF. The full variable domain, with the rest looked up from reference TRBV5-6 and TRBJ2-1, is DAGVTQSPTHLIKTRGQQVTLRCSPKSGHDTVSWYQQALGQGPQFIFQYYEEEERQRGNFPDRFSGHQFPNYSSELNVNALLLGDSALYLCASKSGGRHEQFFGPGTRLTVL.

This chain uses TRBV6-5 with TRBJ2-2; no firm D call. The ends were cut back, 0 bases at V and 7 bases at J, with 6 bases in the middle. The CDR3 consists of 13 residues. Germline V gene lookup returns CDR1 MNHEY and CDR2 SVGAGI. Written as DNA, the CDR3 is TGTGCCAGCAGTTACTCGAGAGTCGGGGAGCTGTTTTTT. Translated, it gives CASSYSRVGELFF.

The chain is built from TRBV15 and TRBJ1-1; D is perhaps TRBD1 (6 bases). The germline V gene encodes CDR1 LNHNV and CDR2 YYDKDF (reference sequence). The CDR3 consists of 16 residues. Between the trimmed V and J ends, which lost 0 bases and 4 bases, there was a span of 15 bases. CDR3 bases: TGTGCCACCAGCAGAGATTTTCGGGGGGCCGGCACTGAAGCTTTCTTT. Amino acid sequence: CATSRDFRGAGTEAFF.

The chain employs TRBV5-4 and TRBJ1-1, with D unresolved. The CDR3 sequence is 11 residues long. CDR1 SGHNT and CDR2 YYREEE come from the germline V gene (reference sequence). The germline V and J ends were trimmed by 6 bases and 5 bases, with 8 bases remaining between them. The CDR3 bases are TGTGCCAGCACCGCCGGGACTGAAGCTTTCTTT. As protein: CASTAGTEAFF.

The V and J genes are TRBV30 and TRBJ2-1; weak D call: TRBD1 (6 bases). V gave up 3 bases and J gave up 6 bases, with 9 bases separating them. CDR1 and CDR2 (germline): GTSNPN, SVGIG (reference sequence). There are 12 residues in the CDR3. As DNA, the CDR3 is TGTGCCTGGAGCAGACAGGTCAATGAGCAGTTCTTC. This translates into CAWSRQVNEQFF.

This CDR3 reads CASSRRRTGNEQFF. CDR3 DNA: TGTGCCAGCAGCAGGAGGCGAACCGGCAATGAGCAGTTCTTC. The V and J genes are TRBV5-6 and TRBJ2-1, with D maybe TRBD2 (5 bases). V lost 4 bases and J 6 bases, leaving 14 bases between the germline ends. The germline V gene encodes CDR1 SGHDT and CDR2 YYEEEE. This CDR3 region has 14 residues.

Turning to this clone: A read error may produce the germline difference seen at one junction end. CDR3 amino acids: CASSDPPQLAGGDNEKFF. The DNA for the CDR3 is TGTGCCAGCAGTGACCCCCCCCAACTAGCGGGAGGGGACAATGAGAAGTTCTTC. The chain couples TRBV2 to TRBJ2-1, with 13 bases matching TRBD2. This CDR3 is built from 18 residues. Looked up from germline, CDR1 is SNHLY and CDR2 is FYNNEI. The complete variable domain, with remaining parts taken from reference TRBV2 and TRBJ2-1, reads EPEVTQTPSHQVTQMGQEVILRCVPISNHLYFYWYRQILGQKVEFLVSFYNNEISEKSEIFDDQFSVERPDGSNFTLKIRSTKLEDSAMYFCASSDPPQLAGGDNEKFFGPGTRLTVL.

CDR3 protein: CASSTPGGLAFF. The CDR3 DNA reads TGTGCCAGCAGTACCCCGGGGGGCCTAGCTTTCTTT. The chain carries TRBV6-5 and TRBJ1-1, with D possibly being TRBD1 (6 bases). V dropped 5 bases and J dropped 10 bases, with 14 bases sitting between them. CDR3 length equals 12 residues. Germline CDR1 MNHEY, CDR2 SVGAGI.

This chain uses TRBV2 with TRBJ2-1; 7 bases fit TRBD1. The CDR3 contains 16 residues. V shed 4 bases and J 7 bases; nucleotides not matched to a gene: 13. Looked up from germline, CDR1 is SNHLY and CDR2 is FYNNEI. In DNA form, the CDR3 reads TGTGCCAGCAGTGGTGGTTTGAGACAGGGATTGAATGAGCAGTTCTTC. The encoded protein is CASSGGLRQGLNEQFF.

This clone has only a few counts. V usage is TRBV7-9 and J usage is TRBJ2-6; D possibly corresponds to TRBD2 (6 bases). Trimming shortened V by 8 bases and J by 3 bases, and 14 bases separated the two germline ends. The CDR3 sequence is 15 residues long. Germline V gives CDR1 SEHNR, CDR2 FQNEAQ (reference sequence). CDR3 in DNA: TGTGCCAGCCGGGAGTCAAGGCTTGGGGCCAACGTCCTGACTTTC. Translation: CASRESRLGANVLTF.

V gene TRBV5-6 combines with J gene TRBJ2-7; D is unresolved. The CDR3 is made up of 13 amino acids. Germline assignment: CDR1 SGHDT and CDR2 YYEEEE. Trimming took off 4 bases at V and 1 base at J, with 9 bases between the two ends. CDR3 DNA sequence: TGTGCCAGCAGCCCCGCTCAGTCCTACGAGCAGTACTTC. Translated: CASSPAQSYEQYF.

J is TRBJ2-3 and V is TRBV18; D possibly corresponds to TRBD2 (5 bases). This CDR3 is built from 16 residues. From germline, CDR1 is KGHSH and CDR2 LQKENI. V shed 6 bases and J shed 0 bases, with 16 bases lying between them. The CDR3 DNA follows: TGTGCCAGCTCCCGTGAGGGAATCACTAGCACAGATACGCAGTATTTT. Translated, it gives CASSREGITSTDTQYF.

The gene calls are TRBV7-2 and TRBJ1-2, with 8 bases aligning to TRBD1. The CDR3 loop spans 15 amino acids. Per germline, CDR1 SGHTA and CDR2 FQGNSA. The V gene end was trimmed by 1 base and the J gene end by 2 bases; junction bases not matched to a gene: 3. CDR3 amino acids: CASSLDNRGNYGYTF. The CDR3 region has the DNA TGTGCCAGCAGCTTAGATAACAGGGGGAACTATGGCTACACCTTC.

This clone was observed once. The rearrangement links TRBV7-9 to TRBJ1-6; TRBD1 agrees at 12 bases. This CDR3 comprises 17 residues. Germline V lookup: CDR1 SEHNR, CDR2 FQNEAQ (reference sequence). Trimming at V came to 3 bases and at J to 5 bases, leaving 5 bases not matched to a gene. The CDR3 loop reads CASSLGTGGANNSPLHF. As DNA, the CDR3 is TGTGCCAGCAGCTTGGGGACAGGGGGCGCGAATAATTCACCCCTCCACTTT.

The V call is TRBV19, the J call TRBJ1-2; D gene ambiguous. This CDR3 is 11 amino acids long. Between the trimmed V and J ends, which lost 5 bases and 6 bases, there was a span of 7 bases. Germline V gives CDR1 LNHDA, CDR2 SQIVND (reference sequence). CDR3 protein: CASSVYDGYTF. In DNA form, the CDR3 reads TGTGCCAGTAGTGTATATGATGGCTACACCTTC.

The chain combines TRBV7-9 with TRBJ2-1; 13 bases line up with TRBD2. CDR1 and CDR2 from the germline V gene are SEHNR and FQNEAQ (reference sequence). This CDR3 contains 16 residues. With V trimmed by 5 bases and J by 9 bases, 10 bases remained unmatched. The CDR3 DNA reads TGTGCCAGCAGCGGAACCGGACTAGCGGGAGTTAGTGAGCAGTTCTTC. Translating gives CASSGTGLAGVSEQFF.

The chain combines TRBV5-1 with TRBJ2-3; no clear D gene. Trimming took off 6 bases at V and 0 bases at J, with 11 bases between the two ends. This CDR3 has 14 residues. Germline V gene data show CDR1 as SGHRS and CDR2 as YFSETQ. The DNA for the CDR3 is TGCGCCAGCAAGACGGCGGTTAGCACAGATACGCAGTATTTT. Its translation is CASKTAVSTDTQYF.

This clone has just a few counts. The gene calls are TRBV9 and TRBJ1-3, with D unresolved. The CDR3 is 16 residues long. The germline V and J ends were trimmed by 0 bases and 0 bases, with 10 bases remaining between them. Per germline, CDR1 SGDLS and CDR2 YYNGEE. Here the CDR3 reads CASSVEAGISGNTIYF. In DNA form, the CDR3 reads TGTGCCAGCAGCGTAGAGGCAGGTATCTCTGGAAACACCATATATTTT. The full variable domain, in which reference TRBV9 and TRBJ1-3 provide the parts outside the CDR3, is DSGVTQTPKHLITATGQRVTLRCSPRSGDLSVYWYQQSLDQGLQFLIQYYNGEERAKGNILERFSAQQFPDLHSELNLSSLELGDSALYFCASSVEAGISGNTIYFGEGSWLTVV.

The chain carries TRBV7-8 and TRBJ2-7, with 9 bases lining up with TRBD1. V was clipped by 5 bases and J by 6 bases; unmatched bases: 11. The CDR3 consists of 15 residues. Germline V gene sequence: CDR1 SGHVS, CDR2 FQNEAQ. CDR3 region: CASSAQGAVPSEQYF. The CDR3 nucleotides read TGTGCCAGCAGCGCACAGGGGGCCGTCCCATCCGAGCAGTACTTC. Supplemented by reference TRBV7-8 and TRBJ2-7, the full variable domain reads GAGVSQSPRYKVAKRGQDVALRCDPISGHVSLFWYQQALGQGPEFLTYFQNEAQLDKSGLPSDRFFAERPEGSVSTLKIQRTQQEDSAVYLCASSAQGAVPSEQYFGPGTRLTVT.

The sample holds one count of this clone. The J gene is TRBJ1-1, the V gene TRBV2; tentative D call: TRBD1 (5 bases). Germline CDR1 SNHLY, CDR2 FYNNEI. This CDR3 comprises 14 residues. With 4 bases removed from V and 4 bases from J, the gap between germline ends came to 13 bases. DNA of the CDR3: TGTGCCAGCAGTGCGTCCGGGGGACGCACTGAAGCTTTCTTT. Encoded protein: CASSASGGRTEAFF.

The chain couples TRBV4-1 to TRBJ2-7, with D hard to call. The CDR3 contains 13 residues. V was trimmed by 1 base and J by 0 bases, leaving 4 bases between them. Germline lookup yields CDR1 MGHRA and CDR2 YSYEKL. CDR3 protein: CASSQGSSYEQYF. In DNA, the CDR3 is TGCGCCAGCAGCCAAGGTAGCTCCTACGAGCAGTACTTC.

This sequence joins TRBV25-1 and TRBJ1-1; D remains unclear. The V end lost 4 bases, the J end lost 6 bases, and 9 bases lay between the germline ends. Germline lookup yields CDR1 MGHDK and CDR2 SYGVNS. The CDR3 consists of 12 residues. The CDR3 sequence: CASSAWGAEAFF. DNA of the CDR3: TGTGCCAGCAGTGCATGGGGAGCTGAAGCTTTCTTT.

The gene calls are TRBV7-3 and TRBJ2-3, with 8 nucleotides matching TRBD2. The CDR3 runs to 13 residues. V was pared by 3 bases and J by 11 bases, with 7 bases of the junction left unmatched. Germline CDR1 and CDR2: SGHTA and FQGTGA. CDR3 coding DNA: TGTGCCAGCAGCTTGGATAGCGGGATTGGGCAGTATTTT. Translating it yields CASSLDSGIGQYF.

This clone was seen a single time. The rearrangement links TRBV30 to TRBJ2-2, with 11 bases that match TRBD2. V was pared by 5 bases and J by 1 base, with 6 bases of the junction left unmatched. This CDR3 spans 16 amino acids. CDR1 is GTSNPN, CDR2 SVGIG, per germline (reference sequence). Here the CDR3 reads CAWRRTSGLNTGELFF. CDR3 nucleotides: TGTGCCTGGCGACGGACTAGCGGGTTGAACACCGGGGAGCTGTTTTTT.

This chain joins TRBV5-6 and TRBJ2-5; 7 bases agree with TRBD1. Germline loops: CDR1 SGHDT, CDR2 YYEEEE. CDR3 length: 13 amino acids. The trim removed 2 bases at V and 4 bases at J, leaving 2 bases unmatched. This CDR3 is CASSLQGRETQYF. The CDR3 DNA follows: TGTGCCAGCAGCTTACAGGGGCGAGAGACCCAGTACTTC.

Here the CDR3 DNA reads TGCAGCGTTAAATACACGACAGGGAACACTGAAGCTTTCTTT. Encoded protein: CSVKYTTGNTEAFF. The genes are TRBV29-1 and TRBJ1-1; D is possibly TRBD1 (6 bases). The CDR3 runs to 14 residues. Germline lookup yields CDR1 SQVTM and CDR2 ANQGSEA. V lost 5 bases and J lost 1, with 14 bases in between.